These 15 T cell receptor beta chains were sequenced from one sample in a study of human T cells and chemical hapten exposure. TCRdb used MiXCR to reprocess the RACE reads, holding one entry per CDR3 protein. This table has a few hundred thousand distinct CDR3 sequences, about 6.9% appearing once. Time point reported: patch test 2, 6 weeks after DPC sensitization. Described treatment: therapeutic diphenylcyclopropenone sensitization with weekly scalp DPC. Specimen: whole blood, collected in connection with sensitization to the hapten diphenylcyclopropenone (DPC). All receptors derive from a woman aged 18-35 years with alopecia areata. Some clones in this sample may be carry-over from other donors' samples.

This clonotype was detected many times. The J gene is TRBJ1-1, the V gene TRBV7-2; D gene ambiguous. The CDR3 is 12 residues long. The germline V gene has CDR1 SGHTA and CDR2 FQGNSA. Deletions cut 1 base from V and 10 bases from J, with 10 bases between. CDR3 sequence reads: CASSLVGRPAFF. CDR3 bases: TGTGCCAGCAGCTTAGTAGGCCGTCCAGCTTTCTTT.

There are many counts of this clonotype. This rearrangement joins TRBV3-1 to TRBJ1-6; D remains unclear. Trimming took 0 bases from V and 0 from J, leaving 9 bases between them. Looked up from germline, CDR1 is LGHDT and CDR2 is YNNKEL (reference sequence). The CDR3 has 17 residues. The CDR3 DNA reads TGTGCCAGCAGCCAAGATGGCAGGAGCTCCTATAATTCACCCCTCCACTTT. It translates to CASSQDGRSSYNSPLHF.

This clonotype has ten or more counts. The rearrangement links TRBV2 to TRBJ1-1; D remains ambiguous. The CDR3 has 13 residues. V lost 8 bases and J lost 0, with 10 bases in between. CDR1 and CDR2 from the germline V gene are SNHLY and FYNNEI. CDR3 DNA sequence: TGTGCCAGCCGGAAAGAGGTGAACACTGAAGCTTTCTTT. Protein: CASRKEVNTEAFF.

This clonotype was picked up many times. The chain joins TRBV5-1 to TRBJ1-4; TRBD1 agrees at 10 bases. From germline, CDR1 is SGHRS and CDR2 YFSETQ. The J segment lost 3 bases and the V segment lost 5 bases, leaving 4 bases of the junction unmatched. CDR3 size: 15 residues. DNA for the CDR3: TGCGCCAGCAGGCAGACAGGGGGCCCTAATGAAAAACTGTTTTTT. Protein sequence: CASRQTGGPNEKLFF. The full variable domain, completed using reference TRBV5-1 and TRBJ1-4, is KAGVTQTPRYLIKTRGQQVTLSCSPISGHRSVSWYQQTPGQGLQFLFEYFSETQRNKGNFPGRFSGRQFSNSRSEMNVSTLELGDSALYLCASRQTGGPNEKLFFGSGTQLSVL.

This clonotype has just a few counts. Here the CDR3 reads CASTDREVTEAFF. The CDR3 DNA follows: TGTGCCAGCACGGACAGGGAGGTCACTGAAGCTTTCTTT. The chain combines TRBV28 with TRBJ1-1; 8 nucleotides match TRBD1. V shed 7 bases and J 4 bases; nucleotides not matched to a gene: 5. Germline V gene data show CDR1 as MDHEN and CDR2 as SYDVKM. This CDR3 spans 13 amino acids.

The table lists this clonotype with a few counts. J is TRBJ2-1 and V is TRBV11-1; 8 positions agree with TRBD1. With V trimmed by 5 bases and J by 4 bases, 10 bases remained unmatched. The germline CDR1 and CDR2 sequences are SGHAT and FQDESV (reference sequence). The CDR3 contains 16 residues. The CDR3 here is CASSIHWGQEYNEQFF. The CDR3 DNA is TGTGCCAGCAGCATTCATTGGGGACAGGAATACAATGAGCAGTTCTTC.

The chain has TRBV12-3 or TRBV12-4 and TRBJ1-6; D gene ambiguous. V lost 9 bases and J lost 9, with 18 bases in between. The CDR3 totals 14 residues. CDR3 coding DNA: TGTGCCAGTGGGGAGGCCTTTGGGGTTTCACCCCTCCACTTT. Its translation: CASGEAFGVSPLHF.

This clonotype was observed at least ten times. This chain joins TRBV7-9 and TRBJ1-1; tentative D call: TRBD1 (6 bases). In germline, CDR1 is SEHNR, CDR2 FQNEAQ (reference sequence). Trimming took 4 bases from V and 10 from J, leaving 10 bases between them. The CDR3 has 11 residues. The chain's CDR3 is CASSSTGPAFF. The CDR3 region has the DNA TGTGCCAGCAGCTCGACAGGACCAGCTTTCTTT. Full variable domain (missing parts from reference TRBV7-9 and TRBJ1-1): DTGVSQNPRHKITKRGQNVTFRCDPISEHNRLYWYRQTLGQGPEFLTYFQNEAQLEKSRLLSDRFSAERPKGSFSTLEIQRTEQGDSAMYLCASSSTGPAFFGQGTRLTVV.

The table lists this clonotype with many counts. The chain has TRBV7-8 and TRBJ1-4, with TRBD1 as a possible D gene (6 bases). Germline V gene sequence: CDR1 SGHVS, CDR2 FQNEAQ. Trimming took off 1 base at V and 6 bases at J, with 12 bases between the two ends. The CDR3 extends over 15 amino acids. The CDR3 DNA sequence: TGTGCCAGCAGCTTAGGTGCGGGGGCGGATGAAAAACTGTTTTTT. Its translation is CASSLGAGADEKLFF.

This clonotype has just a few counts. The chain joins TRBV20-1 to TRBJ1-5; 9 bases align to TRBD1. V dropped 5 bases and J dropped 4; count of bases not matched to a gene: 9. In germline, CDR1 is DFQATT, CDR2 SNEGSKA (reference sequence). The CDR3 length is 15 residues. The CDR3 region is CSAPYGTGRNQPQHF. Written as DNA, the CDR3 is TGCAGTGCTCCGTACGGGACAGGGCGTAATCAGCCCCAGCATTTT.

This clonotype was counted many times. The CDR3 DNA is TGTGCCAGCAGTAACAGGAAGTCCTACGAGCAGTACTTC. Translation gives CASSNRKSYEQYF. This chain joins TRBV6-5 and TRBJ2-7; the D gene is possibly TRBD1 (5 bases). There are 13 residues in the CDR3. Germline V gene lookup returns CDR1 MNHEY and CDR2 SVGAGI. The ends were cut back, 5 bases at V and 1 base at J, with 9 bases in the middle.

V and J are TRBV7-3 and TRBJ2-3, with D hard to call. The CDR3 has 13 residues. V dropped 5 bases and J dropped 4 bases, with 10 bases sitting between them. Germline V lookup: CDR1 SGHTA, CDR2 FQGTGA. CDR3 sequence reads: CASSAGPADTQYF. CDR3 DNA: TGTGCCAGCAGCGCTGGCCCCGCAGATACGCAGTATTTT.

This clonotype was seen a handful of times. The V gene is TRBV7-9, the J gene TRBJ1-1, with D maybe TRBD1 (6 bases). Germline V gene sequence: CDR1 SEHNR, CDR2 FQNEAQ (reference sequence). V lost 4 bases and J lost 6, with 12 bases in between. The CDR3 consists of 13 residues. DNA of the CDR3: TGTGCCAGCAGCTCACGACAGGATCCTGAAGCTTTCTTT. Translated: CASSSRQDPEAFF.

The chain's CDR3 is CASSDGKSSGNTIYF. For the CDR3, the DNA is TGTGCCAGCAGTGACGGGAAGAGCTCTGGAAACACCATATATTTT. V gene TRBV25-1 combines with J gene TRBJ1-3, with unresolved D. The CDR3 is 15 residues long. Germline V gene sequence: CDR1 MGHDK, CDR2 SYGVNS. Trimming cost V 3 bases and J 0 bases, with 9 bases left between them.

This clonotype has only a few counts. This chain connects TRBV18 to TRBJ2-3; D call uncertain. The CDR3 sequence is 14 residues long. CDR1 and CDR2 (germline): KGHSH, LQKENI. V lost 3 bases to trimming and J lost 2 bases, with 9 bases between them. The CDR3 loop is CASSPVVSTDTQYF. In DNA form, the CDR3 reads TGTGCCAGCTCACCGGTAGTTTCCACAGATACGCAGTATTTT.